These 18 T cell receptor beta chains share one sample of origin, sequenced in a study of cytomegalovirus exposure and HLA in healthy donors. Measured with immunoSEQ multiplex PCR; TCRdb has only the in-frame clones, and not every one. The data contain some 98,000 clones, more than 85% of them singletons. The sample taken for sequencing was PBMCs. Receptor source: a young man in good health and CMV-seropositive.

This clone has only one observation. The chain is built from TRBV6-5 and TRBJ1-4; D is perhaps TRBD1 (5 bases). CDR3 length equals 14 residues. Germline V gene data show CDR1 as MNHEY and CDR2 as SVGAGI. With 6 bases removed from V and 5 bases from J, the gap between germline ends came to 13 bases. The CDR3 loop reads CASSRTRLNEKLFF. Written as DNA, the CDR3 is TGTGCCAGCAGCCGGACACGGTTGAATGAAAAACTGTTTTTT.

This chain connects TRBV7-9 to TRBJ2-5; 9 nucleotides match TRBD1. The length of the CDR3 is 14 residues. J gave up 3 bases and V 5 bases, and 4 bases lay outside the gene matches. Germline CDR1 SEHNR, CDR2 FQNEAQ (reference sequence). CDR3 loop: CASSPWTGEETQYF. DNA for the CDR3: TGTGCCAGCAGCCCCTGGACAGGGGAAGAGACCCAGTACTTC.

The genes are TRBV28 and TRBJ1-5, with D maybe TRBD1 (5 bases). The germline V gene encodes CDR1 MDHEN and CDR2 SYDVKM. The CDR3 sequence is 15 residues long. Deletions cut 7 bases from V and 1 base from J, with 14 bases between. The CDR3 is CASKVGGVSNQPQHF. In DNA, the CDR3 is TGTGCCAGCAAGGTCGGGGGGGTCAGCAATCAGCCCCAGCATTTT.

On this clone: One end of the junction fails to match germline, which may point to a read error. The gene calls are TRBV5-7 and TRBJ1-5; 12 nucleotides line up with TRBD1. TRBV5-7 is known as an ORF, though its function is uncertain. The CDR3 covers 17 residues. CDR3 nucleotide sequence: TGTGCCAGCAGCTTGGTGGGACAGGGGGCTAGCTATCAGCCCCAGCATTTT. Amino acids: CASSLVGQGASYQPQHF.

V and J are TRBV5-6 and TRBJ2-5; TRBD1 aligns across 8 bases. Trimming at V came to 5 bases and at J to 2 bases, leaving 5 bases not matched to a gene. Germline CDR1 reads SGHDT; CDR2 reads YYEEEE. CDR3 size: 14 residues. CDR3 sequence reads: CASSSRGRQETQYF. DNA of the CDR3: TGTGCCAGCAGTTCCAGGGGGCGACAAGAGACCCAGTACTTC.

The DNA for the CDR3 is TGTGCCAGCAGCAGAGACCGACTCTCCGGAAACACCATATATTTT. Translating it yields CASSRDRLSGNTIYF. The V call is TRBV13, the J call TRBJ1-3; D call uncertain. Germline V gives CDR1 PRHDT, CDR2 FYEKMQ (reference sequence). The CDR3 totals 15 residues. Trimming cost V 5 bases and J 4 bases, with 15 bases left between them.

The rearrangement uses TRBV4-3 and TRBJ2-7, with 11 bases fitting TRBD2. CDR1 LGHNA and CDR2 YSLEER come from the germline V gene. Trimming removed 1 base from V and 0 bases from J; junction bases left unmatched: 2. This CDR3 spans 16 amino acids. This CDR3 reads CASSQGTSGSSYEQYF. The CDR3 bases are TGCGCCAGCAGCCAAGGTACTAGCGGGAGCTCCTACGAGCAGTACTTC.

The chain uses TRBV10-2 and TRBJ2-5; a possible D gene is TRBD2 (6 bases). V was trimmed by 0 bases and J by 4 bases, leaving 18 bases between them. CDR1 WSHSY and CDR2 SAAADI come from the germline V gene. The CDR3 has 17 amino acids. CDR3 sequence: CASSESRARAGRETQYF. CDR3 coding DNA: TGCGCCAGCAGTGAGTCCAGGGCGAGGGCGGGAAGAGAGACCCAGTACTTC.

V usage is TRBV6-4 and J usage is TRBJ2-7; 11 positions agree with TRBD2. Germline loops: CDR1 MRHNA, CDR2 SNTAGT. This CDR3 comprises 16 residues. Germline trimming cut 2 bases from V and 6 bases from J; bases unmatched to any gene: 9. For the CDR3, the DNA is TGTGCCAGCAGTGACGACGGACTAGCGGGTCGCTGCGAGCAGTACTTC. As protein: CASSDDGLAGRCEQYF.

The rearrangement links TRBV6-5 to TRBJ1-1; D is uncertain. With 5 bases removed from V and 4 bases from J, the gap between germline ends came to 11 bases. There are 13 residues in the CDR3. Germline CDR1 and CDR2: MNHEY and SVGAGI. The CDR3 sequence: CASSEERSTEAFF. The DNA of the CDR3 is TGTGCCAGCAGTGAGGAACGGAGCACTGAAGCTTTCTTT.

In DNA, the CDR3 is TGTGCCAGCAGTGAGACAGGGGAAAGAGGCTACACCTTC. Translation: CASSETGERGYTF. This chain links TRBV6-1 with TRBJ1-2, with 8 nucleotides matching TRBD1. Per the germline V gene, CDR1 is MNHNS and CDR2 is SASEGT. The CDR3 extends over 13 amino acids. V was clipped by 3 bases and J by 8 bases; unmatched bases: 5.

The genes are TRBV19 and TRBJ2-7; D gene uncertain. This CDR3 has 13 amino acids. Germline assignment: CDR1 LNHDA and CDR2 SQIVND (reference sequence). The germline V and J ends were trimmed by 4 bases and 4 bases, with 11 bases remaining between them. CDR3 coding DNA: TGTGCCAGTAGTACCGCAGTCGGGTACGAGCAGTACTTC. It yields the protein CASSTAVGYEQYF.

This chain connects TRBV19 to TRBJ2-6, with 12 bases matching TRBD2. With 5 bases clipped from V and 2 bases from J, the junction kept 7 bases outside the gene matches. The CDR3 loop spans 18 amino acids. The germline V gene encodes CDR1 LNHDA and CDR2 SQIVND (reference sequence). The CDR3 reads CASSLPLAGGTGANVLTF. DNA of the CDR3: TGTGCCAGTAGTCTCCCACTAGCGGGAGGCACTGGGGCCAACGTCCTGACTTTC.

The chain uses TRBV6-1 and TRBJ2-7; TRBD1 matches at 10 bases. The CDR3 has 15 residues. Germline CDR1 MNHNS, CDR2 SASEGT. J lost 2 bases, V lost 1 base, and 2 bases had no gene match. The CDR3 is CASSEGQGAPYEQYF. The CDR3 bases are TGTGCCAGCAGTGAAGGACAGGGGGCCCCCTACGAGCAGTACTTC.

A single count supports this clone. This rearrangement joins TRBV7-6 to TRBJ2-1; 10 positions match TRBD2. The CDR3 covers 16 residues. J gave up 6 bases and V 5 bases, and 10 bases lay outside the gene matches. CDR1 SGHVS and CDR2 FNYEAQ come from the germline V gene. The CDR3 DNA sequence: TGTGCCAGCAGCCTCGAAGCGGGAGGGCCCTTCAATGAGCAGTTCTTC. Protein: CASSLEAGGPFNEQFF.

In DNA, the CDR3 is TGTGCCAGCAGCGTAGGTCAGGGGGCGCGCAACGAGCAGTACTTC. Amino acids: CASSVGQGARNEQYF. The chain recombines TRBV9 with TRBJ2-7; 8 nucleotides agree with TRBD1. Trimming removed 0 bases from V and 5 bases from J; junction bases left unmatched: 7. Per the germline V gene, CDR1 is SGDLS and CDR2 is YYNGEE. The length of the CDR3 is 15 residues.

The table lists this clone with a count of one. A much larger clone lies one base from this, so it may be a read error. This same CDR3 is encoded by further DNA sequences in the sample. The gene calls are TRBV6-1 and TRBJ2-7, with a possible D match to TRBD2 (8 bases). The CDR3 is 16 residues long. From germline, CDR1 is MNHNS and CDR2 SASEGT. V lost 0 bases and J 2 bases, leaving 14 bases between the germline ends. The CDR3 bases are TGTGCCAGCAGTGAAGCTTCGGGAGGGGGCGCCTACGAGCAGTACTTC. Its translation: CASSEASGGGAYEQYF.

CDR3 residues: CASSRSGQAGTSGSKSSYEQYF. DNA of the CDR3: TGTGCCAGCTCACGCTCGGGACAGGCCGGGACTAGCGGGAGTAAAAGCTCCTACGAGCAGTACTTC. The chain couples TRBV18 to TRBJ2-7; the match to TRBD2 covers 14 bases. CDR3 size: 22 residues. V dropped 4 bases and J dropped 0; count of bases not matched to a gene: 20. Germline CDR1 and CDR2: KGHSH and LQKENI.